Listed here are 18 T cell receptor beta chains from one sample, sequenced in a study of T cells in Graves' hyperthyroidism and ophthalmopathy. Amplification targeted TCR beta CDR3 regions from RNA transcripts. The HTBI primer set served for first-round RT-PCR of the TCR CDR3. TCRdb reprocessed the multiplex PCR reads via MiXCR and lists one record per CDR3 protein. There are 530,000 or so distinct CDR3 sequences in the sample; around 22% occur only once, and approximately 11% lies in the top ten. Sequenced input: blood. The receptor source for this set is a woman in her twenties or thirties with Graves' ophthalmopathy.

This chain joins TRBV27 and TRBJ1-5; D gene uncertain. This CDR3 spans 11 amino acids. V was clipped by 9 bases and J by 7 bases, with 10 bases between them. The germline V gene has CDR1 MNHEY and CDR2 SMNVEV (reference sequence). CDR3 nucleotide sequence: TGTGCCAGTAGAACACAGCAGCCCCAGCATTTT. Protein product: CASRTQQPQHF.

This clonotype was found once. The CDR3 DNA follows: TGCGCCAGCAGCCAATCGGATTACTACGAGCAGTACTTC. The encoded protein is CASSQSDYYEQYF. The gene calls are TRBV4-1 and TRBJ2-7; D call uncertain. Trimming left V 2 bases short and J 3 bases short, with 8 bases between. CDR1 is MGHRA and CDR2 is YSYEKL in the germline V gene. The CDR3 spans 13 residues.

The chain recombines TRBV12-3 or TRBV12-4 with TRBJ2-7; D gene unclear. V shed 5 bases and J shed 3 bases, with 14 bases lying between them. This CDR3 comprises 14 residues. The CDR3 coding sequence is TGTGCCAGCAGTGTTTTGGGCCCTAACTACGAGCAGTACGTC. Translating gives CASSVLGPNYEQYV.

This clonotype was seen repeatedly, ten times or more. CDR3: CSASLNEGYTF. The CDR3 region has the DNA TGCAGTGCTAGCCTGAATGAGGGCTACACCTTC. This chain connects TRBV20-1 to TRBJ1-2, with unresolved D. Germline CDR1 DFQATT, CDR2 SNEGSKA (reference sequence). CDR3 length: 11 residues. Deletions cut 3 bases from V and 8 bases from J, with 10 bases between.

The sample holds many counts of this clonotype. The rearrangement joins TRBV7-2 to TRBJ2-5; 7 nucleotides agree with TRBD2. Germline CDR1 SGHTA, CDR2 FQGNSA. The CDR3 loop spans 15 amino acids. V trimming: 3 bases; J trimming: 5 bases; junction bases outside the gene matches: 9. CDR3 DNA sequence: TGTGCCAGCAGCTTTGGGCGGGGGATGGGTGAGACCCAGTACTTC. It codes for CASSFGRGMGETQYF.

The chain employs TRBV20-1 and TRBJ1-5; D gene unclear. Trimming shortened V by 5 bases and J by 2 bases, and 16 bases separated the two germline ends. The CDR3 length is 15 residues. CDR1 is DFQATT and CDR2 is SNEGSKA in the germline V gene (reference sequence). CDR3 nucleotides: TGCAGTGCTCTCCCGGTTGGACTGGGCAATCAGCCCCAGCATTTT. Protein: CSALPVGLGNQPQHF.

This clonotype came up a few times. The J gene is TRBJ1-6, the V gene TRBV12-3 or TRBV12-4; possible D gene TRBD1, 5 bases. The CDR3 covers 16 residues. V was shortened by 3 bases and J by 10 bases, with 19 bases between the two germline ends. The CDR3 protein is CASSLGGEGVSSPLHF. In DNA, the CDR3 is TGTGCCAGCAGTTTGGGGGGTGAGGGCGTAAGCTCACCCCTCCACTTT.

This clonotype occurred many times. The DNA for the CDR3 is TGTGCCACCAGCAGAAGAGTCCAAGAGACCCAGTACTTC. Translating it yields CATSRRVQETQYF. The chain employs TRBV15 and TRBJ2-5, with no clear D. This CDR3 contains 13 residues. V lost 2 bases, J lost 1 base, and 5 bases lay in between. In germline, CDR1 is LNHNV, CDR2 YYDKDF (reference sequence).

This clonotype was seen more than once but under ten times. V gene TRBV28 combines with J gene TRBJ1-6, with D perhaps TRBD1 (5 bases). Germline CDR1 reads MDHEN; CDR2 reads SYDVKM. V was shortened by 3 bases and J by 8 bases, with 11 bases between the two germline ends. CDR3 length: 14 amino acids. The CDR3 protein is CASSFIGEHSPLHF. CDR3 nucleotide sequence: TGTGCCAGCAGTTTTATAGGGGAGCATTCACCCCTCCACTTT. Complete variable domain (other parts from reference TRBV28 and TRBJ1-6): DVKVTQSSRYLVKRTGEKVFLECVQDMDHENMFWYRQDPGLGLRLIYFSYDVKMKEKGDIPEGYSVSREKKERFSLILESASTNQTSMYLCASSFIGEHSPLHFGNGTRLTVT.

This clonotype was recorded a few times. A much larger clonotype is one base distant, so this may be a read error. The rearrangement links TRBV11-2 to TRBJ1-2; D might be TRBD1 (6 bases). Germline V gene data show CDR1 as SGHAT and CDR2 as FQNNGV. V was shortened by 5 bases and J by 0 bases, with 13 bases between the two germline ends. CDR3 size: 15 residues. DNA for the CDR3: TGTGCCAGCAGCCTAACAGGGACACCTAACTATGGCTACACCTTC. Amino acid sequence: CASSLTGTPNYGYTF.

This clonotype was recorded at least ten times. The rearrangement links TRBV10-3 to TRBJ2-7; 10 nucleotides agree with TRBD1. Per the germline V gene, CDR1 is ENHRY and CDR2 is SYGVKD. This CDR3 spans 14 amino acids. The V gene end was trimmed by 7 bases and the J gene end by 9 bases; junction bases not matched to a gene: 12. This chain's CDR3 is CAINTDRGLGGQYF. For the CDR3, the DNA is TGTGCCATCAATACAGACAGGGGGCTGGGGGGGCAGTACTTC.

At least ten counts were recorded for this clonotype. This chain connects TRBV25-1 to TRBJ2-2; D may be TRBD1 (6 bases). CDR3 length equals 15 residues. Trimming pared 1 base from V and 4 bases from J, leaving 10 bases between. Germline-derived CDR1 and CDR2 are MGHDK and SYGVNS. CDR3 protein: CASSEWGQGTGELFF. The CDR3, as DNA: TGTGCCAGCAGTGAATGGGGACAAGGCACCGGGGAGCTGTTTTTT.

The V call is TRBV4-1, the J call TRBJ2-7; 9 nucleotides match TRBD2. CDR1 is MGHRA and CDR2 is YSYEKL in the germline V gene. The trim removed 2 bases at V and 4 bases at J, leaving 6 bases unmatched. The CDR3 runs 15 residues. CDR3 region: CASSQNPGLAYEQYF. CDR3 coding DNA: TGCGCCAGCAGCCAAAATCCGGGACTAGCTTACGAGCAGTACTTC.

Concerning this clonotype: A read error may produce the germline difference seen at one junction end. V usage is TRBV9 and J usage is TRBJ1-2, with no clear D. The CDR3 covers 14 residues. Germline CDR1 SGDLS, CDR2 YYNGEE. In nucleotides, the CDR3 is TGTGCCAGCAGCGTAGCCTGGGCTAACGATGGCTACACCTTC. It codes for CASSVAWANDGYTF.

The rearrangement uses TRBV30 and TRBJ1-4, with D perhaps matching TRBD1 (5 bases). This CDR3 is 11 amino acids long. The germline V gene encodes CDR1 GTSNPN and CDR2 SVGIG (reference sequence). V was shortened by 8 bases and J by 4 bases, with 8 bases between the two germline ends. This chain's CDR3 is CAMGGNEKLFF. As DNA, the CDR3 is TGTGCCATGGGGGGTAATGAAAAACTGTTTTTT.

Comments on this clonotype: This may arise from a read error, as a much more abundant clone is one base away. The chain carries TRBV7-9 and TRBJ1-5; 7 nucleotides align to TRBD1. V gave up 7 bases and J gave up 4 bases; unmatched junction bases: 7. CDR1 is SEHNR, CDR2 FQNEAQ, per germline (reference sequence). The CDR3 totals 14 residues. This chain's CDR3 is CASISQGGNQPQHF. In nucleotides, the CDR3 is TGTGCCAGCATCTCGCAGGGGGGGAATCAGCCCCAGCATTTT.

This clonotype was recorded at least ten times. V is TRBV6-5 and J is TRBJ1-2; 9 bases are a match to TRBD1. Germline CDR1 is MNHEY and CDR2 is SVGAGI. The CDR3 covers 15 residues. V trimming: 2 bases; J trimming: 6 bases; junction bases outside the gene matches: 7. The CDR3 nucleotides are TGTGCCAGCAGTTACCCAGGACAGGGGACCCATGGCTACACCTTC. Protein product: CASSYPGQGTHGYTF.

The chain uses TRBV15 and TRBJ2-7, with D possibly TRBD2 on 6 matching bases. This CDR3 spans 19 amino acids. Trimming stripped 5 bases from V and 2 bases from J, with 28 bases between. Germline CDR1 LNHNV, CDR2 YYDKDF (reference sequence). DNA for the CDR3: TGTGCCACCAGCTTGTTACCGGGACTTTTCTCCTCACCTACCTACGAGCAGTACTTC. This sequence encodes CATSLLPGLFSSPTYEQYF.